The rows below give T cell receptor beta chains drawn from one sample of a study of graft-versus-host responses after intestinal transplantation. Their cognate antigens are unknown. Clones were sequenced by immunoSEQ multiplex PCR, and TCRdb holds only the in-frame ones, with some missing. The data hold about 94,000 clones, with roughly 91% observed a single time. The sequences come from unstimulated CD8+ T cells sorted from spleen or lymph node cells, collected before intestinal transplant. These receptors were taken from a human donor who received an intestinal transplant. Each CDR3 is given without its conserved first and last residue. The order of the fields is J gene, clone size, V gene, CDR3 protein. Expanded clones are given a class, and other clones once, few, many or no size at all.

j_call: TRBJ1-1
clone_size: .
v_call: TRBV9
cdr3_aa: ASSVVEGYTEAF

j_call: TRBJ1-1
clone_size: .
v_call: TRBV7-9
cdr3_aa: ASSPTVYAEAF

j_call: TRBJ1-2
clone_size: .
v_call: TRBV29-1
cdr3_aa: SVEGAGSGGYT

j_call: TRBJ1-2
clone_size: .
v_call: TRBV14
cdr3_aa: ASSHNSGGRGYT

j_call: TRBJ1-1
clone_size: .
v_call: TRBV7-9
cdr3_aa: ASSSDRGTEAF

j_call: TRBJ2-7
clone_size: .
v_call: TRBV7-6
cdr3_aa: ASSPTPNYEQY

j_call: TRBJ2-1
clone_size: once
v_call: TRBV28
cdr3_aa: ASIDILGSYNEQF

j_call: TRBJ2-7
clone_size: .
v_call: TRBV18
cdr3_aa: ASSPWRRGKTSSPHEQY

j_call: TRBJ2-7
clone_size: .
v_call: TRBV19
cdr3_aa: ASSPRDTAYEQY

j_call: TRBJ2-2
clone_size: .
v_call: TRBV6-6
cdr3_aa: ASSHRSFITGELF